The sample holds a few counts of the clone carrying this TCR beta chain. The record originates from a study of T cell responses to AZD1222 COVID-19 vaccine. On the study more broadly: Pooled samples include second doses given at about 4 or 12 weeks.

There are 17 residues in the CDR3. CDR1 is LGHNA and CDR2 is YSLEER in the germline V gene. The ends were cut back, 0 bases at V and 0 bases at J, with 12 bases in the middle. Repertoires were generated with immunoSEQ multiplex PCR, while TCRdb's copy carries only in-frame clones and drops some. The sample has about 170,000 clones, 80% to 90% seen once. The chain uses TRBV4-3 and TRBJ1-3; D is possibly TRBD1 (5 bases). Source: peripheral blood, taken on day 0 of AZD1222 vaccination. This TCR derives from an adult in good health. CDR3 region: CASSQDLGRISGNTIYF. The CDR3 bases are TGCGCCAGCAGCCAAGATCTGGGACGGATCTCTGGAAACACCATATATTTT.